This TCR beta chain was sequenced for a study of response to subunit inactivated influenza vaccine. MiXCR was run by TCRdb on the RT-PCR reads, yielding one entry per CDR3 protein. The profile shows about 310,000 distinct CDR3 sequences, roughly 22% of them singletons. This clonotype was seen a handful of times. The antigen is not known. Study-wide results and caveats: Researchers suggested that each seasonal influenza vaccination recruits few new T cells.

This CDR3 spans 13 amino acids. Trimming at V came to 5 bases and at J to 7 bases, leaving 5 bases not matched to a gene. Germline V gives CDR1 DFQATT, CDR2 SNEGSKA (reference sequence). The input for sequencing was PBMCs from blood, taken about 20 months after vaccination. This sequence joins TRBV20-1 and TRBJ1-4; the match to TRBD1 covers 9 bases. This sequence originates from a man aged 45 to 70 who received an inactivated influenza vaccine. CDR3 sequence reads: CSAPTGGSEKLFF. In DNA, the CDR3 is TGCAGTGCTCCGACAGGGGGGAGTGAAAAACTGTTTTTT.